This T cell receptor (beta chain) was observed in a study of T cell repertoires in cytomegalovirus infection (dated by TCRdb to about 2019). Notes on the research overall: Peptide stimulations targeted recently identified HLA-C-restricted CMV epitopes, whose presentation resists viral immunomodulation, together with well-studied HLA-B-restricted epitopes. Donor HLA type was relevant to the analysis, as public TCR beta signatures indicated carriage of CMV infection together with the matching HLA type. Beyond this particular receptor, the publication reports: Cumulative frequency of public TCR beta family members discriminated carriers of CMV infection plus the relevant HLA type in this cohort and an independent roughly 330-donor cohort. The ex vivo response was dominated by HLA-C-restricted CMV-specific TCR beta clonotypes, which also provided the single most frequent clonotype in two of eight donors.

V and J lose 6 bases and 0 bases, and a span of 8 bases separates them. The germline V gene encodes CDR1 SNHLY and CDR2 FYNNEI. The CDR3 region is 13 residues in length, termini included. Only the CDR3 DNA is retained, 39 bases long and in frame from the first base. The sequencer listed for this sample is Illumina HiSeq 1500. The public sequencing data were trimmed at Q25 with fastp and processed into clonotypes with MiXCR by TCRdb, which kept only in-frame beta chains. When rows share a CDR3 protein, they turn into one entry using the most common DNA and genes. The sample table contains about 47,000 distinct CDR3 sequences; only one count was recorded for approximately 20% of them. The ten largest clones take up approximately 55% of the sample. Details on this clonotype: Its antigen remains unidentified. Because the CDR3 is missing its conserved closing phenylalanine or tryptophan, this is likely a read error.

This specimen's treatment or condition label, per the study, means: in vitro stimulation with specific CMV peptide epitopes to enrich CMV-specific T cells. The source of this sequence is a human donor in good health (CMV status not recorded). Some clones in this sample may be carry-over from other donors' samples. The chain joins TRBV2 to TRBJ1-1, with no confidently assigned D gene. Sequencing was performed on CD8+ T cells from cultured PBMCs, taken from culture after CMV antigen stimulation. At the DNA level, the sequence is TGTGCCAGCAGCGGCAACCTGAACACTGAAGCTTTCCTT. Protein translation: CASSGNLNTEAFL.